This T cell receptor beta chain was captured in a study of response to subunit inactivated influenza vaccine. The CDR3 is 16 residues long. Germline V lookup: CDR1 KGHDR, CDR2 SFDVKD. Trimming took 1 base from V and 8 from J, leaving 17 bases between them. This clonotype was counted many times. A single record per CDR3 protein comes from TCRdb applying MiXCR to the RT-PCR reads. The sample lists roughly 620,000 distinct CDR3 sequences; 11% were seen once. The sample was also linked to a second study, of T cells expressing NK-cell markers. This second report adds: The TCR beta cDNA came from 5'RACE template switching with UMIs. As a fraction of CD8+ T cells, dominant NKG2C+ clonotypes reached about 1.0-8% in 5 to 7 donors. The CD3+CD56-NKG2C+ fraction was also led by these clonotypes in several donors.

The material was PBMCs from blood, obtained on the day of vaccination. V gene TRBV24-1 combines with J gene TRBJ2-1, with D perhaps TRBD1 (5 bases). This clonotype originated in a man aged 45-60 years who received an inactivated influenza vaccine. CDR3 protein: CATSDLDSIQLDEQFF. The DNA of the CDR3 is TGTGCCACCAGTGATTTAGACAGCATCCAGCTCGATGAGCAGTTCTTC.